What follows are 9 T cell receptor beta chains derived from one specimen sequenced in a study of T cell repertoires in cytomegalovirus infection. MiXCR, applied by TCRdb to the reads, yields one record per CDR3 protein. Of about 890,000 distinct CDR3 sequences listed, around 29% were seen once; the top ten hold around an eighth. Antigens of these TCRs are unknown. Material: cultured CD8+ T cells from PBMCs, obtained from culture after CMV antigen stimulation. These receptors were collected from a human donor in good health (CMV status not recorded). Some clones in this sample may be carry-over from other donors' samples.

This clonotype was observed a handful of times. The rearrangement links TRBV7-4 to TRBJ2-3, with D perhaps matching TRBD1 or TRBD2 (6 bases each). Trimming cost V 5 bases and J 2 bases, with 17 bases left between them. The CDR3 is 16 amino acids. Germline CDR1 SGHVT, CDR2 SQSDAQ. The CDR3: CASSHTFGGNTDTQYF. The CDR3 bases are TGTGCCAGCAGCCACACCTTCGGGGGCAACACAGATACGCAGTATTTT.

As for this clonotype: A much larger clone differs by one base, so this may be a read error. The chain employs TRBV7-4 and TRBJ1-5, with D tentatively TRBD1 (5 bases). Between the trimmed V and J ends, which lost 4 bases and 9 bases, there was a span of 16 bases. The CDR3 spans 14 residues. Germline V gives CDR1 SGHVT, CDR2 SQSDAQ. The CDR3 region is CASSSIGEGSPQHF. CDR3 in DNA: TGTGCCAGCAGCTCGATAGGGGAGGGCTCGCCCCAGCATTTT.

The V call is TRBV2, the J call TRBJ2-3, with TRBD2 as a possible D gene (5 bases). V lost 6 bases, J lost 2 bases, and 18 bases lay in between. CDR3 length: 16 amino acids. Germline V CDR1 and CDR2: SNHLY, FYNNEI. The DNA of the CDR3 is TGTGCCAGCAGACACCGGGATCTAGGGTCCACAGATACGCAGTATTTT. Translated, it gives CASRHRDLGSTDTQYF.

This clonotype has a count of ten or more. V and J are TRBV7-9 and TRBJ2-1, with D possibly TRBD2 on 5 matching bases. Germline assignment: CDR1 SEHNR and CDR2 FQNEAQ (reference sequence). The CDR3 totals 16 residues. V was shortened by 3 bases and J by 4 bases, with 16 bases between the two germline ends. This CDR3 reads CASSFKTGFMYNEQFF. The CDR3 DNA sequence: TGTGCCAGCAGCTTCAAAACGGGGTTTATGTACAATGAGCAGTTCTTC.

This clonotype has at least ten counts. The junction shows a germline mismatch at one end, possibly a read error. The chain recombines TRBV7-2 with TRBJ2-1; 7 bases map to TRBD2. Germline-derived CDR1 and CDR2 are SGHTA and FQGNSA. This CDR3 region has 17 residues. CDR3 region: CASSLAPGGYSYNEQFF. In DNA form, the CDR3 reads TGTGCCAGCAGCCTAGCCCCGGGGGGTTACTCCTACAATGAGCAGTTCTTC.

The chain has TRBV19 and TRBJ2-6, with D possibly matching TRBD2 (7 bases). The germline V and J ends were trimmed by 4 bases and 2 bases, with 18 bases remaining between them. The CDR3 runs to 18 residues. Germline V gene data show CDR1 as LNHDA and CDR2 as SQIVND (reference sequence). This chain's CDR3 is CASSKAGQGTTGANVLTF. The CDR3 DNA sequence: TGTGCCAGTAGTAAAGCCGGGCAGGGGACTACTGGGGCCAACGTCCTGACTTTC. Using reference TRBV19 and TRBJ2-6 for the parts outside the CDR3, the full variable domain is DGGITQSPKYLFRKEGQNVTLSCEQNLNHDAMYWYRQDPGQGLRLIYYSQIVNDFQKGDIAEGYSVSREKKESFPLTVTSAQKNPTAFYLCASSKAGQGTTGANVLTFGAGSRLTVL.

The genes are TRBV7-8 and TRBJ1-4, with unresolved D. Trimming stripped 2 bases from V and 4 bases from J, with 8 bases between. CDR1 is SGHVS and CDR2 is FQNEAQ in the germline V gene. The CDR3 consists of 14 residues. The CDR3 sequence: CASSLFGDNEKLFF. The CDR3 region has the DNA TGTGCCAGCAGCTTATTTGGGGATAATGAAAAACTGTTTTTT.

This clonotype has just a few counts. The gene calls are TRBV7-9 and TRBJ2-1; TRBD1 matches at 9 bases. The germline V gene has CDR1 SEHNR and CDR2 FQNEAQ (reference sequence). V dropped 3 bases and J dropped 4; count of bases not matched to a gene: 13. CDR3 length: 18 amino acids. CDR3 in amino acids: CASSFGQGSPPHYNEQFF. The CDR3 DNA sequence: TGTGCCAGCAGCTTCGGACAGGGGTCACCTCCTCATTACAATGAGCAGTTCTTC.

This clonotype was seen just once. Germline is not matched at one junction end, which may reflect a read error. The V and J genes are TRBV2 and TRBJ2-2; 8 bases are shared with TRBD1. The CDR3 is 16 residues long. Germline V gives CDR1 SNHLY, CDR2 FYNNEI. This CDR3 reads CASSPQGATNIGELFF. CDR3 bases: TGTGCCAGCAGTCCCCAGGGGGCCACGAACATCGGGGAGCTGTTTTTT.